A single sample is the source of the 7 T cell receptor beta chains below, sequenced in a study of control samples from healthy donors and cancer patients. The method was immunoSEQ multiplex PCR; TCRdb's version includes in-frame clones alone and lacks a portion of them. The sample has approximately 99,000 clones, approximately 84% seen once. The sample consisted of blood. These receptors were obtained from a man younger than 30 in good health.

The chain employs TRBV18 and TRBJ2-3, with TRBD2 matching over 8 bases. CDR1 and CDR2 (germline): KGHSH, LQKENI. The CDR3 sequence is 17 residues long. Trimming cost V 3 bases and J 4 bases; bases outside gene matches: 12. Here the CDR3 reads CASSPILTGGPADTQYF. The CDR3, as DNA: TGTGCCAGCTCACCCATCCTAACGGGGGGGCCGGCAGATACGCAGTATTTT.

The chain joins TRBV7-2 to TRBJ2-5; D might be TRBD2 (7 bases). The V end lost 3 bases, the J end lost 3 bases, and 14 bases lay between the germline ends. Germline loops: CDR1 SGHTA, CDR2 FQGNSA. The CDR3 has 15 amino acids. Here the CDR3 DNA reads TGTGCCAGCAGCTTTCAAGCGGGGACAAAAGAGACCCAGTACTTC. Translating it yields CASSFQAGTKETQYF.

The gene calls are TRBV7-8 and TRBJ1-2; 10 bases align to TRBD1. The trim removed 0 bases at V and 2 bases at J, leaving 3 bases unmatched. Germline CDR1 reads SGHVS; CDR2 reads FQNEAQ. The CDR3 length is 16 residues. The CDR3 sequence: CASSLALTGGNYGYTF. CDR3 coding DNA: TGTGCCAGCAGCTTAGCACTGACAGGGGGCAACTATGGCTACACCTTC.

This clone was seen repeatedly, ten times or more. The chain recombines TRBV6-5 with TRBJ1-6; D unclear. CDR1 MNHEY and CDR2 SVGAGI come from the germline V gene. The germline V and J ends were trimmed by 2 bases and 12 bases, with 14 bases remaining between them. The length of the CDR3 is 14 residues. CDR3 DNA sequence: TGTGCCAGCAGTTACGGGCAGGAGTCGGAACCCCTCCACTTT. Translation gives CASSYGQESEPLHF.

CDR3: CASSSGGNTEAFF. CDR3 nucleotides: TGTGCCAGCAGCTCCGGGGGGAACACTGAAGCTTTCTTT. The genes are TRBV11-3 and TRBJ1-1; D is possibly TRBD1 (5 bases). CDR3 size: 13 residues. Germline values: CDR1 SGHNT, CDR2 YENEEA. V was pared by 4 bases and J by 1 base, with 7 bases between.

J is TRBJ2-1 and V is TRBV5-1; 10 positions match TRBD2. Germline assignment: CDR1 SGHRS and CDR2 YFSETQ. The V and J ends lost 3 bases and 6 bases, in that order; junction bases with no gene match: 0. The CDR3 sequence is 13 residues long. The CDR3, as DNA: TGCGCCAGCAGCTGGACTAGCGGCAATGAGCAGTTCTTC. Translated, it gives CASSWTSGNEQFF.

Details on this clone: Other DNA sequences in this sample translate to the same CDR3. This chain links TRBV6-5 with TRBJ1-1; 7 positions agree with TRBD1. J was trimmed by 1 base and V by 6 bases; bases with no gene match: 2. Germline values: CDR1 MNHEY, CDR2 SVGAGI. The CDR3 is 13 residues long. DNA of the CDR3: TGTGCCAGCAGACGGACAGGGAACACTGAAGCTTTCTTT. It translates to CASRRTGNTEAFF.